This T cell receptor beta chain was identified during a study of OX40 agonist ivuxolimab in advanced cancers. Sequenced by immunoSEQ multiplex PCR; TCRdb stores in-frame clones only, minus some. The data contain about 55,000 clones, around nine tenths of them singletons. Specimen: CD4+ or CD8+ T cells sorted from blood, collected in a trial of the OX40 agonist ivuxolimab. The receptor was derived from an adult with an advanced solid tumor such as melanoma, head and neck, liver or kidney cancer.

CDR3 protein: CASSPTGSGLNNEQFF. CDR3 nucleotides: TGTGCCAGCAGCCCCACCGGTAGCGGCCTGAACAATGAGCAGTTCTTC. V gene TRBV9 combines with J gene TRBJ2-1; a weak D match, TRBD2 (6 bases). The V end was cut by 4 bases, the J end by 5 bases, with 19 bases between. The germline CDR1 and CDR2 sequences are SGDLS and YYNGEE. The CDR3 extends over 16 amino acids.